The present TCR beta chain was sequenced within a study of PD-1 blockade in classical Hodgkin lymphoma. At the level of the study: On a schedule of every 2 weeks, patients received nivolumab 3 mg/kg intravenously. General study points: CD8+ TCR diversity did not rise significantly by C4D1, unlike CD4+. The baseline diversity of complete responders showed similarity to that of newly diagnosed patients. Nivolumab initiated under 1 year post-ASCT led to patient exclusion.

The sample holds a few counts of this clone. Its matching antigen is unknown. The same CDR3 can be traced to other DNA sequences in this sample. Measured with immunoSEQ multiplex PCR; TCRdb has only the in-frame clones, and not every one. This table holds around 66,000 clones, 71% found once. All the patients suffered relapse after autologous stem cell transplantation, and brentuximab vedotin exposure differed. The CDR3 extends over 15 amino acids. Germline V gene lookup returns CDR1 MNHNS and CDR2 SASEGT. Losses at the gene ends were 2 bases for V and 3 bases for J; bases not matched to a gene: 2. The chain joins TRBV6-1 to TRBJ2-7; 12 bases fit TRBD2. This sequence originates from a human donor with classical Hodgkin lymphoma. The sample in question was peripheral blood mononuclear cells (PBMCs), obtained before the second cycle of nivolumab. CDR3: CASSESLAGGYEQYF. CDR3 nucleotides: TGTGCCAGCAGTGAATCACTAGCGGGGGGCTACGAGCAGTACTTC.